A selection of T cell receptor beta chains follows, all from one sample in a study of blood T cells in healthy people across ages. One entry per CDR3 protein, called by TCRdb with MiXCR from the 5' RACE reads. The table has just over 800,000 distinct CDR3 sequences, approximately 65% seen once; the top ten hold 25% to 35%. Sequencing used blood. All receptors come from a man aged 30-40 years in good health. CDR3s include the opening cysteine and the closing phenylalanine or tryptophan.

CDR3 length	V gene	J gene	CDR3 protein
14	TRBV2	TRBJ1-2	CASPQRGANYGYTF
12	TRBV10-3	TRBJ1-2	CAISGTDDGYTF
14	TRBV20-1	TRBJ2-1	CSARDLDRGHEQFF
15	TRBV6-4	TRBJ1-2	CASSDSGTGNYGYTF
14	TRBV29-1	TRBJ2-3	CSASPEASTDTQYF
12	TRBV13	TRBJ1-2	CASSSMWDGYTF
14	TRBV20-1	TRBJ2-3	CSARRSGGEDTQYF
12	TRBV27	TRBJ1-1	CASSLLGSEAFF
14	TRBV7-2	TRBJ2-1	CASSFWGSYNEQFF
15	TRBV4-3	-	CASSQSGLIRETQYF
18	TRBV20-1	TRBJ1-2	CSARDLEIFTAANYGYTF
17	TRBV4-1	TRBJ2-5	CASSQARGGVRGETQYF
14	TRBV7-9	TRBJ2-3	CASSQRGLPDTQYF
14	TRBV5-1	TRBJ2-5	CASSYGTEQETQYF
17	TRBV5-5	TRBJ2-6	CATSNRGLSSGANVLTF
19	TRBV19	TRBJ2-6	CASSIRFPSPRVGANVLTF
14	TRBV6-1	TRBJ2-1	CASSEVLRETEQFF
16	TRBV7-9	-	CASSSNPSGSKETQYF